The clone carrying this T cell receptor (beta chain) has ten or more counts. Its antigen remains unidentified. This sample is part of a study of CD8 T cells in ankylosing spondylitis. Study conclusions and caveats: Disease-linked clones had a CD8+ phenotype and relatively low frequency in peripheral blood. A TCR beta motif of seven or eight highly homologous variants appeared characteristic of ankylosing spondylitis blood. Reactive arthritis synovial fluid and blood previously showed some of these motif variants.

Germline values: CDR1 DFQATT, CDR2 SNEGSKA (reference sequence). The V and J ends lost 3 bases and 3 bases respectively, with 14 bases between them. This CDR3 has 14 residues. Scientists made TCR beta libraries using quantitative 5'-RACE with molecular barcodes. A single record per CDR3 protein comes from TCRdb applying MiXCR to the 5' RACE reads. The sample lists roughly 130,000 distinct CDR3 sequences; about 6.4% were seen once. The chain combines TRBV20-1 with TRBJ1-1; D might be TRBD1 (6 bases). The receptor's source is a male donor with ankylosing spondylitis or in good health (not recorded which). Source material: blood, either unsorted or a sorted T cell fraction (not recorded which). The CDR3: CSARHNREDTEAFF. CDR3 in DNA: TGCAGTGCTAGGCATAACAGGGAGGACACTGAAGCTTTCTTT.